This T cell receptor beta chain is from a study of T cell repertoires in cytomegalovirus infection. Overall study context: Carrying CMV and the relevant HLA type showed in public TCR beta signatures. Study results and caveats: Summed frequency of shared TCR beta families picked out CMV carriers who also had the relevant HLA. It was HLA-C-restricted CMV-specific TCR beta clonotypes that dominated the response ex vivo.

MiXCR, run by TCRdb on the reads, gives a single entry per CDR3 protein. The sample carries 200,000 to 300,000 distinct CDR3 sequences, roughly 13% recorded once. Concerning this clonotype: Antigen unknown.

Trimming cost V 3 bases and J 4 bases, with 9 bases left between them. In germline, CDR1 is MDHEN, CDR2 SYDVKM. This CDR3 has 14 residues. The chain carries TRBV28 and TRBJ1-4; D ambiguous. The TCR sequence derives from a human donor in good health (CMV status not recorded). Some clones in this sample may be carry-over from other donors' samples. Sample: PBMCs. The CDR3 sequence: CASSLQQFNEKLFF. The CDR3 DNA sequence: TGTGCCAGCAGTTTGCAGCAGTTTAATGAAAAACTGTTTTTT.